These 29 T cell receptor beta chains were all obtained from the same sample, sequenced in a study of cytomegalovirus exposure and HLA in healthy donors. PCR used 60 Vbeta primers and 13 Jbeta primers. Data came from immunoSEQ multiplex PCR; TCRdb stores just in-frame clones and leaves some out. The sample consists of around 180,000 clones, 81% of them appearing once. Input material: PBMCs. These receptors originate from a man between 18 and 35 years old in good health and CMV-seronegative.

This chain links TRBV11-2 with TRBJ2-5; 13 nucleotides align to TRBD2. Germline V lookup: CDR1 SGHAT, CDR2 FQNNGV. This CDR3 has 16 residues. The V and J ends lost 3 bases and 3 bases, in that order; junction bases with no gene match: 4. The CDR3 nucleotides are TGTGCCAGCAGCTTCTTTGGACTAGCGGGGGAAGAGACCCAGTACTTC. Amino acids: CASSFFGLAGEETQYF.

The chain joins TRBV7-2 to TRBJ2-5, with 9 bases that match TRBD2. With V trimmed by 8 bases and J by 4 bases, 17 bases remained unmatched. Germline CDR1 reads SGHTA; CDR2 reads FQGNSA. CDR3 size: 17 residues. The CDR3 region is CASARQGAGGGRETQYF. The CDR3 DNA is TGTGCCAGCGCTAGGCAGGGAGCGGGAGGTGGGAGAGAGACCCAGTACTTC.

The chain uses TRBV5-4 and TRBJ1-2; 8 bases are shared with TRBD1. CDR3 length equals 15 residues. J was trimmed by 4 bases and V by 3 bases; bases with no gene match: 8. Germline V gene data show CDR1 as SGHNT and CDR2 as YYREEE (reference sequence). CDR3 sequence reads: CASSSGTGLLYGYTF. DNA for the CDR3: TGTGCCAGCAGCTCCGGGACAGGCTTACTCTATGGCTACACCTTC.

The chain uses TRBV5-1 and TRBJ2-1; 11 bases fit TRBD1. Trimming cost V 7 bases and J 9 bases; bases outside gene matches: 6. The CDR3 loop spans 13 amino acids. Germline V gene data show CDR1 as SGHRS and CDR2 as YFSETQ. CDR3 in amino acids: CASGTGGPLEQFF. The CDR3 bases are TGCGCCAGCGGGACAGGGGGACCTCTTGAGCAGTTCTTC.

The chain couples TRBV9 to TRBJ1-2; 7 bases fit TRBD1. J lost 1 base, V lost 0 bases, and 9 bases had no gene match. CDR1 and CDR2 from the germline V gene are SGDLS and YYNGEE. The length of the CDR3 is 17 residues. The CDR3 region is CASSVADRGQHNYGYTF. CDR3 in DNA: TGTGCCAGCAGCGTAGCAGATAGGGGGCAACATAACTATGGCTACACCTTC. Full variable domain (outside the CDR3, taken from reference TRBV9 and TRBJ1-2): DSGVTQTPKHLITATGQRVTLRCSPRSGDLSVYWYQQSLDQGLQFLIQYYNGEERAKGNILERFSAQQFPDLHSELNLSSLELGDSALYFCASSVADRGQHNYGYTFGSGTRLTVV.

This clone was observed a handful of times. The genes are TRBV4-3 and TRBJ2-2; maybe TRBD2 (5 bases). V was pared by 4 bases and J by 8 bases, with 11 bases between. The CDR3 totals 13 residues. In germline, CDR1 is LGHNA, CDR2 YSLEER. The CDR3 is CASSPDLLGELFF. CDR3 nucleotide sequence: TGCGCCAGCAGCCCGGACTTGCTGGGGGAGCTGTTTTTT.

The chain links TRBV28 to TRBJ2-2; 8 bases map to TRBD1. The V gene's germline CDR1 is MDHEN and CDR2 SYDVKM. V lost 5 bases and J lost 4; bases outside the gene matches: 12. CDR3 length: 17 residues. The CDR3 DNA follows: TGTGCCAGCAGTCCGAATGGACAGGGCCAATCCACCGGGGAGCTGTTTTTT. It specifies CASSPNGQGQSTGELFF.

The chain is built from TRBV5-4 and TRBJ2-5, with TRBD1 as a possible D gene (6 bases). The CDR3 length is 14 residues. CDR1 is SGHNT, CDR2 YYREEE, per germline (reference sequence). V was pared by 0 bases and J by 7 bases, with 13 bases between. The CDR3 loop is CASSLGQGKGTQYF. The CDR3 coding sequence is TGTGCCAGCAGCTTGGGGCAGGGGAAGGGGACCCAGTACTTC.

This rearrangement joins TRBV25-1 to TRBJ2-5; 7 bases are shared with TRBD1. Germline V CDR1 and CDR2: MGHDK, SYGVNS. This CDR3 has 13 residues. With 6 bases clipped from V and 5 bases from J, the junction kept 6 bases outside the gene matches. The CDR3 loop reads CASRSGGWETQYF. DNA for the CDR3: TGTGCCAGCAGGTCAGGGGGTTGGGAGACCCAGTACTTC.

The genes are TRBV9 and TRBJ2-5; 10 positions agree with TRBD1. The CDR3 runs 14 residues. Germline CDR1 reads SGDLS; CDR2 reads YYNGEE. After removal of 3 bases from V and 5 bases from J, the junction contained 4 bases not matched to a gene. CDR3 in amino acids: CASSGQGAGETQYF. The CDR3 DNA reads TGTGCCAGCAGCGGACAGGGGGCTGGGGAGACCCAGTACTTC.

The gene calls are TRBV6-5 and TRBJ2-7; D gene ambiguous. The V end was cut by 8 bases, the J end by 3 bases, with 14 bases between. Per germline, CDR1 MNHEY and CDR2 SVGAGI. The CDR3 loop spans 13 amino acids. Written as DNA, the CDR3 is TGTGCCAGCTCTAGGTACCGAAACTACGAGCAGTACTTC. Translating gives CASSRYRNYEQYF.

The rearrangement links TRBV9 to TRBJ1-4; 7 nucleotides match TRBD1. V lost 4 bases to trimming and J lost 7 bases; unmatched junction nucleotides: 7. In germline, CDR1 is SGDLS, CDR2 YYNGEE. The CDR3 has 14 residues. The CDR3 bases are TGTGCCAGCAGCCCCGGGACAGCGAGTGAAAAACTGTTTTTT. Its translation is CASSPGTASEKLFF.

The CDR3 nucleotides read TGCGCCAGCAGCTCAGCGTTCGGCGCGGTCCAAGAGACCCAGTACTTC. Residues: CASSSAFGAVQETQYF. J is TRBJ2-5 and V is TRBV5-1; D is uncertain. There are 16 residues in the CDR3. Germline CDR1 and CDR2: SGHRS and YFSETQ. V was pared by 3 bases and J by 1 base, with 16 bases between.

The V gene is TRBV7-9, the J gene TRBJ2-3; 9 bases match TRBD1. The V gene end was trimmed by 4 bases and the J gene end by 7 bases; junction bases not matched to a gene: 12. Looked up from germline, CDR1 is SEHNR and CDR2 is FQNEAQ (reference sequence). This CDR3 spans 16 amino acids. This CDR3 reads CASSYTGQGLWNTQYF. CDR3 sequence (DNA): TGTGCCAGCAGCTACACGGGACAGGGCTTATGGAATACGCAGTATTTT.

The rearrangement joins TRBV16 to TRBJ1-2, with D possibly TRBD1 on 5 matching bases. Per the germline V gene, CDR1 is KGHSY and CDR2 is FQNENV. The CDR3 length is 14 residues. The V end lost 2 bases, the J end lost 3 bases, and 10 bases lay between the germline ends. In nucleotides, the CDR3 is TGTGCCAGCAGCCAAGTGGGGCTGGACTATGGCTACACCTTC. Its translation is CASSQVGLDYGYTF.

This chain connects TRBV4-3 to TRBJ2-1, with TRBD2 identical over 7 bases. The CDR3 has 19 amino acids. J was trimmed by 8 bases and V by 0 bases; bases with no gene match: 19. Germline V gene lookup returns CDR1 LGHNA and CDR2 YSLEER. In DNA, the CDR3 is TGCGCCAGCAGCCAAGAATCTAGCGGTACATCTACCCCTGGGGATGAGCAGTTCTTC. Its protein product is CASSQESSGTSTPGDEQFF.

The chain has TRBV4-1 and TRBJ2-7, with TRBD2 matching 13 bases. Trimming cost V 1 base and J 7 bases; bases outside gene matches: 13. The CDR3 is 18 residues long. Germline V gene sequence: CDR1 MGHRA, CDR2 YSYEKL. Written as DNA, the CDR3 is TGCGCCAGCAGCCAAGCTACTAGCGGGAGGGCCAAGACGGGGGAGCAGTACTTC. Translating gives CASSQATSGRAKTGEQYF.

V and J are TRBV18 and TRBJ2-3, with D maybe TRBD2 (5 bases). The V end was cut by 5 bases, the J end by 0 bases, with 21 bases between. The V gene's germline CDR1 is KGHSH and CDR2 LQKENI. The CDR3 contains 18 residues. The CDR3 nucleotides read TGTGCCAGCTCAAACACTGGATTAGCGCTGATTAGCACAGATACGCAGTATTTT. Its protein product is CASSNTGLALISTDTQYF.

The rearrangement joins TRBV19 to TRBJ2-7, with TRBD1 as a possible D gene (5 bases). Germline V gene data show CDR1 as LNHDA and CDR2 as SQIVND (reference sequence). CDR3 length equals 14 residues. V was pared by 1 base and J by 5 bases, with 12 bases between. In DNA, the CDR3 is TGTGCCAGTAGTATAGGCACAGGCCGGAACGAGCAGTACTTC. The encoded protein is CASSIGTGRNEQYF.

In DNA, the CDR3 is TGTGCCAGCAGTGATAACAGGGATTACACAGATACGCAGTATTTT. Protein sequence: CASSDNRDYTDTQYF. J is TRBJ2-3 and V is TRBV25-1; TRBD1 might be the D (6 bases). Trimming took 3 bases from V and 2 from J, leaving 12 bases between them. The V gene's germline CDR1 is MGHDK and CDR2 SYGVNS. The CDR3 extends over 15 amino acids.

Only one count was recorded for this clone. The chain combines TRBV5-1 with TRBJ2-2; 7 bases map to TRBD1. The junction had 8 bases not matched to a gene; V was cut back by 4 bases and J by 5 bases. The CDR3 is 15 amino acids. Looked up from germline, CDR1 is SGHRS and CDR2 is YFSETQ. The CDR3 here is CASSPWTGRTGELFF. The CDR3 region has the DNA TGCGCCAGCAGCCCGTGGACAGGTCGGACCGGGGAGCTGTTTTTT.

This clone has only a few counts. This chain links TRBV6-4 with TRBJ2-4; D is perhaps TRBD1 (5 bases). Deletions cut 4 bases from V and 0 bases from J, with 22 bases between. The CDR3 covers 19 residues. The V gene's germline CDR1 is MRHNA and CDR2 SNTAGT. CDR3 region: CASSGPQQDSPLAKNIQYF. The CDR3 DNA sequence: TGTGCCAGCAGTGGACCTCAACAAGACAGCCCACTAGCCAAAAACATTCAGTACTTC.

The chain joins TRBV6-5 to TRBJ2-7; 8 nucleotides align to TRBD2. This CDR3 comprises 14 residues. CDR1 is MNHEY and CDR2 is SVGAGI in the germline V gene. With 2 bases clipped from V and 3 bases from J, the junction kept 3 bases outside the gene matches. The CDR3 reads CASSYKAGGYEQYF. As DNA, the CDR3 is TGTGCCAGCAGTTACAAGGCGGGAGGCTACGAGCAGTACTTC.

The gene calls are TRBV30 and TRBJ1-4; 7 positions match TRBD1. With 0 bases clipped from V and 10 bases from J, the junction kept 8 bases outside the gene matches. The CDR3 spans 14 residues. From germline, CDR1 is GTSNPN and CDR2 SVGIG (reference sequence). The CDR3 nucleotides read TGTGCCTGGAGTGTACAAGGGGGCAGGGGAAAACTGTTTTTT. Protein product: CAWSVQGGRGKLFF.

CDR3 sequence: CASSQIWGYRGNTGELFF. Here the CDR3 DNA reads TGCGCCAGCAGCCAAATCTGGGGATACAGGGGGAACACCGGGGAGCTGTTTTTT. This chain connects TRBV4-3 to TRBJ2-2, with 7 bases aligning to TRBD1. The V gene's germline CDR1 is LGHNA and CDR2 YSLEER. V gave up 2 bases and J gave up 1 base; unmatched junction bases: 10. CDR3 length equals 18 residues.

The rearrangement links TRBV7-8 to TRBJ1-1; TRBD1 might be the D (5 bases). Germline V CDR1 and CDR2: SGHVS, FQNEAQ. V was trimmed by 5 bases and J by 0 bases, leaving 10 bases between them. The CDR3 extends over 14 amino acids. CDR3 DNA sequence: TGTGCCAGCAGCGTGGGCAGGGTGAACACTGAAGCTTTCTTT. It codes for CASSVGRVNTEAFF.

The rearrangement joins TRBV21-1 to TRBJ2-7; TRBD2, the table's D call, lacks a check against the DNA. TRBV21-1 is a pseudogene. The CDR3 sequence is 15 residues long. The DNA of the CDR3 is TGTGCCAGCAGCAAAGCGTGCGGGGTCTCCTACGAGCAGTACTTC. Its protein product is CASSKACGVSYEQYF.

A single count supports this clone. The V call is TRBV2, the J call TRBJ1-3; no definite D call. Germline V gene sequence: CDR1 SNHLY, CDR2 FYNNEI. V was cut by 8 bases and J by 0 bases, with 11 bases left in between. The CDR3 has 14 amino acids. CDR3 in amino acids: CASESQASGNTIYF. CDR3 sequence (DNA): TGTGCCAGCGAAAGCCAGGCCTCTGGAAACACCATATATTTT.

The rearrangement joins TRBV7-9 to TRBJ1-1, with D uncertain. The germline V and J ends were trimmed by 8 bases and 8 bases, with 12 bases remaining between them. CDR3 length equals 11 residues. The germline V gene encodes CDR1 SEHNR and CDR2 FQNEAQ (reference sequence). The CDR3 spells CASGNAGEAFF. The CDR3 bases are TGTGCCAGCGGCAACGCGGGCGAAGCTTTCTTT.